A selection of T cell receptor beta chains follows, all from one sample in a study of response to subunit inactivated influenza vaccine. TCRdb passed the RT-PCR reads through MiXCR, listing each CDR3 protein once. Of 600,000 to 850,000 distinct CDR3 sequences listed, approximately 14% are singletons. This specimen consisted of PBMCs from blood, obtained 14 days before vaccination. All receptors derive from a man between 45 and 60 years old who received an inactivated influenza vaccine. The CDR3 runs from the conserved cysteine through the conserved F or W. The order of the fields is D gene, J gene, V gene, clone size, CDR3 DNA, CDR3 protein. D genes are given only for firm matches. The size entry is marked missing in some rows and otherwise reads once, few, many or a size class.

NA	TRBJ2-3	TRBV28	NA	TGTGCCAGCAGCCATGACAGAGAGACTAGCACAGATACGCAGTATTTT	CASSHDRETSTDTQYF
NA	TRBJ2-3	TRBV6-4	few	TGTGCCAGCAGTGACTCGGACGGGGGAACGCAGTATTTT	CASSDSDGGTQYF
NA	TRBJ1-1	TRBV4-3	NA	TGCGCCAGCACCAAAAGTAGGGAGAACACTGAAGCTTTCTTT	CASTKSRENTEAFF
NA	TRBJ1-1	TRBV4-1	NA	TGCGCCAGCAGCCAAGAGCCAGGCTTAGCGAACACTGAAGCTTTCTTT	CASSQEPGLANTEAFF
TRBD2	TRBJ2-1	TRBV12-3/TRBV12-4	NA	TGTGCCAGCGCCCCCCGCCGGGAGGGTCGCGATGAGCAGTTCTTC	CASAPRREGRDEQFF
NA	TRBJ2-1	TRBV3-1	NA	TGTGCCAGCAGCCAACTAGTAACCTACAATGAGCAGTTCTTC	CASSQLVTYNEQFF
NA	TRBJ2-5	TRBV12-3/TRBV12-4	NA	TGTGCCAGCAGCCAAGATCTTATGAAGACCCAGTACTTC	CASSQDLMKTQYF
NA	TRBJ2-7	TRBV2	many	TGTGCCAGCAGTACCCAGGGCGGCGCCCCCCAGCAGTACTTC	CASSTQGGAPQQYF
TRBD1	TRBJ2-1	TRBV27	many	TGTGCCAGCAGTTTACTTATAAGACAGGGCAGATACAATGAGCAGTTCTTC	CASSLLIRQGRYNEQFF
NA	TRBJ1-6	TRBV27	NA	TGTGCCAGCAGACAGGCGAATTCACCCCTCCACTTT	CASRQANSPLHF
NA	TRBJ1-5	TRBV6-2/TRBV6-3	NA	TGTGCCAGTAGGAATCCTAGCAATCAGCCCCAGCATTTT	CASRNPSNQPQHF
NA	TRBJ2-6	TRBV12-3/TRBV12-4	many	TGTGCCAGCAGTTTAGGGGGGGCTGGGGCCAACGTCCTGACTTTC	CASSLGGAGANVLTF
TRBD2	TRBJ2-1	TRBV9	NA	TGTGCCAGCAGCCTCGGGACTAGCTCTGAGCAGTTCTTC	CASSLGTSSEQFF
TRBD1	TRBJ2-5	TRBV7-9	few	TGTGCCAGCAGCCAGGGACAGGGGTTGGAGACCCAGTACTTC	CASSQGQGLETQYF
TRBD2	TRBJ2-5	TRBV13	NA	TGTGCCAGCGGGAGCGGGAGTGGAGTAGAGACCCAGTACTTC	CASGSGSGVETQYF
TRBD1	TRBJ2-3	TRBV5-1	many	TGCGCCAGCGCGACAGGGTCCCACACAGATACGCAGTATTTT	CASATGSHTDTQYF